This T cell receptor (beta chain) was identified during a study of CD8 T cells in Susac syndrome. Overall study context: Patients with Susac syndrome were, at the time of blood collection, therapy-naive, maintained on corticosteroids, or maintained on intravenous immunoglobulin alone.

CD8+ and CD4+ blood T cells underwent TCR beta sequencing. With random hexamers, about 0.5 to 1 ug RNA was reverse transcribed. A single record per CDR3 protein comes from TCRdb applying MiXCR to the immunoSEQ multiplex PCR reads. The table lists 150,000 to 200,000 distinct CDR3 sequences, 95% to 96% of them singletons. This CDR3 contains 16 residues. The germline gives CDR1 LNHDA, CDR2 SQIVND (reference sequence). Trimming removed 1 base at V and 4 bases at J, with 14 bases between. What was sequenced was CD4+ T cells from PBMCs. The rearrangement joins TRBV19 to TRBJ2-1, with D perhaps matching TRBD1 (5 bases). The receptor's source is a human donor with Susac syndrome. The CDR3 region has the DNA TGTGCCAGTAGTATAGGCGCCAGGGTAACTTACAATGAGCAGTTCTTC. Translation: CASSIGARVTYNEQFF.